This T cell receptor beta chain was captured by sequencing in a study of cytomegalovirus exposure and HLA in healthy donors. Study-wide context: A previous analysis identified about 110 million unique TCR beta sequences derived from some 170 million T cells. General study results and limits: In a later analysis, productive TCRs from donors in an Asian-associated ancestry cluster reportedly carried fewer N-insertions than the cohort mean. It emerged from a later analysis that several of the most significant clusters appeared to be linked to common viral pathogens.

As for this clone: Its target is unknown.

The donors gave bone marrow, and they were healthy. In the PCR, 60 Vbeta and 13 Jbeta primers were used. Profiled with immunoSEQ multiplex PCR; TCRdb holds only in-frame clones, not every one. The sample carries around 170,000 clones, about three quarters recorded once. The germline V gene has CDR1 MDHEN and CDR2 SYDVKM. V was clipped by 6 bases and J by 3 bases; unmatched bases: 7. The length of the CDR3 is 15 residues. The sequenced sample consisted of PBMCs. This clonotype originated in a middle-aged woman in good health and CMV-seropositive. This chain connects TRBV28 to TRBJ1-1; 10 bases align to TRBD1. The CDR3 reads CASSLQGQGHTEAFF. The CDR3 DNA sequence: TGTGCCAGCAGCTTACAGGGACAGGGGCACACTGAAGCTTTCTTT.